This passage covers 8 T cell receptor beta chains from one sample sequenced in a study of shared clonotypes between healthy human individuals. Libraries were prepared by immunoSEQ multiplex PCR; TCRdb keeps only in-frame clonotypes and omits some of them. Of around 1.9 million clones listed, about 92% are singletons. Naivety among CD8 cells was defined by CD45RO negativity and positive CCR7 selection, thereby excluding terminally differentiated effector memory CD45RA+ cells. Sample: naive CD8+ T cells from PBMCs. The source of these receptors is a man aged 18 to 30 in good health. Some clones in this sample may be carry-over from other donors' samples.

This clone has only a few counts. J is TRBJ1-2 and V is TRBV4-2; D is uncertain. The CDR3 runs to 14 residues. V was pared by 1 base and J by 8 bases, with 14 bases between. CDR1 and CDR2 (germline): LGHNA, YNFKEQ. The CDR3 region is CASSQAPTPQGYTF. The CDR3 DNA is TGTGCCAGCAGCCAAGCCCCAACCCCACAAGGCTACACCTTC.

The chain joins TRBV11-2 to TRBJ2-1; D is unclear. V gave up 1 base and J gave up 3 bases, with 10 bases separating them. CDR3 size: 15 residues. Germline CDR1 and CDR2: SGHAT and FQNNGV. CDR3 sequence: CASSLGVTVYNEQFF. Here the CDR3 DNA reads TGTGCCAGCAGCTTAGGGGTCACAGTCTACAATGAGCAGTTCTTC.

The chain uses TRBV7-9 and TRBJ1-4; D is undetermined. V gave up 4 bases and J gave up 2 bases, with 11 bases separating them. Looked up from germline, CDR1 is SEHNR and CDR2 is FQNEAQ (reference sequence). This CDR3 contains 15 residues. The CDR3 sequence: CASSWEGLTNEKLFF. Here the CDR3 DNA reads TGTGCCAGCAGCTGGGAGGGTTTGACTAATGAAAAACTGTTTTTT. Full variable domain (outside the CDR3, taken from reference TRBV7-9 and TRBJ1-4): DTGVSQNPRHKITKRGQNVTFRCDPISEHNRLYWYRQTLGQGPEFLTYFQNEAQLEKSRLLSDRFSAERPKGSFSTLEIQRTEQGDSAMYLCASSWEGLTNEKLFFGSGTQLSVL.

The J gene is TRBJ2-7, the V gene TRBV19, with 8 bases matching TRBD2. The germline CDR1 and CDR2 sequences are LNHDA and SQIVND (reference sequence). Trimming removed 4 bases from V and 4 bases from J; junction bases left unmatched: 6. The CDR3 is 14 residues long. Here the CDR3 reads CASSRGLDSYEQYF. The DNA for the CDR3 is TGTGCCAGTAGTAGGGGACTAGACTCATACGAGCAGTACTTC.

On this clone itself: The same CDR3 arises from other DNA sequences in this sample as well. This chain links TRBV28 with TRBJ1-1; D may be TRBD1 (6 bases). Trimming pared 3 bases from V and 1 base from J, leaving 6 bases between. Germline CDR1 and CDR2: MDHEN and SYDVKM. The CDR3 loop spans 13 amino acids. The CDR3 DNA reads TGTGCCAGCAGTTTGGGACAGAACACTGAAGCTTTCTTT. Protein sequence: CASSLGQNTEAFF.

Worth noting for this clone: Other DNA sequences in the sample encode the same CDR3. V gene TRBV27 combines with J gene TRBJ2-1; a possible D gene is TRBD2 (6 bases). Germline V lookup: CDR1 MNHEY, CDR2 SMNVEV (reference sequence). The CDR3 loop spans 13 amino acids. Trimming stripped 3 bases from V and 4 bases from J, with 7 bases between. CDR3 protein: CASSLGLYNEQFF. In DNA, the CDR3 is TGTGCCAGCAGTTTGGGACTTTACAATGAGCAGTTCTTC.

Regarding this clone: This specimen includes other DNA sequences encoding the same CDR3. The chain has TRBV9 and TRBJ1-3; D call uncertain. V shed 1 base and J shed 4 bases, with 3 bases lying between them. The CDR3 extends over 12 amino acids. Germline V gene sequence: CDR1 SGDLS, CDR2 YYNGEE. The CDR3 coding sequence is TGTGCCAGCAGCGTAACCGGAAACACCATATATTTT. Amino acid sequence: CASSVTGNTIYF.

This sequence joins TRBV7-9 and TRBJ2-7, with D possibly matching TRBD2 (6 bases). Germline CDR1 SEHNR, CDR2 FQNEAQ (reference sequence). The CDR3 runs 14 residues. Trimming shortened V by 3 bases and J by 7 bases, and 16 bases separated the two germline ends. The CDR3 sequence is CASSLSEGRGEQYF. The CDR3 nucleotides read TGTGCCAGCAGCTTGTCGGAGGGGCGCGGTGAGCAGTACTTC.